The T cell receptor beta chain under discussion was sequenced for a study of cytomegalovirus exposure and HLA in healthy donors. Method: immunoSEQ multiplex PCR; TCRdb's copy keeps in-frame clones and lacks some. Of approximately 150,000 clones in the sample, around four fifths were seen once. Study-wide results and caveats: Most observed TCR sequences were rare, whereas some public TCRs were detected in many donors.

This clone came up once. What it recognizes is unknown. The sequencing sample was made of PBMCs. The sequence came from a man aged 30 to 45 in good health and CMV-seropositive.

The CDR3 loop reads CASSPGRVATEAFF. For the CDR3, the DNA is TGTGCCAGCAGCCCTGGCAGGGTGGCCACTGAAGCTTTCTTT. The gene calls are TRBV7-6 and TRBJ1-1; TRBD1 is a possible D gene (5 bases). Germline-derived CDR1 and CDR2 are SGHVS and FNYEAQ. The CDR3 covers 14 residues. V was cut by 5 bases and J by 4 bases, with 14 bases left in between.